A single TCR beta chain is shown here with its context. This entry comes from a study of blood T cells in healthy people across ages. CDR1 and CDR2 (germline): DFQATT, SNEGSKA (reference sequence). CDR3 length equals 13 residues. Trimming left V 6 bases short and J 8 bases short, with 16 bases between. Primed by a sample-barcoded 5' primer and a J-beta primer mix, a second PCR proceeded for roughly 6 to 12 cycles. Through a template-switch adaptor with 12 random nucleotides, each cDNA molecule received a tag. TCRdb processed the 5' RACE reads anew with MiXCR; each CDR3 protein has one entry. The sample carries more than 1,400,000 distinct CDR3 sequences, roughly 45% recorded once. Staff drew 8 to 10 milliliters of peripheral blood from each donor.

This chain uses TRBV20-1 with TRBJ1-4, with TRBD1 as a possible D gene (6 bases). The TCR originated in a woman under 30 in good health. Sequencing was carried out using blood. The CDR3 nucleotides are TGCAGTGCCAGGGGCATCATGGAGGAAAAACTGTTTTTT. It codes for CSARGIMEEKLFF.